The clone carrying this TCR beta chain was recorded a few times. The target antigen is unknown. As the CDR3 is not closed by the conserved phenylalanine or tryptophan, this likely results from a read error. The V end was cut by 2 bases, the J end by 2 bases, with 12 bases between. The CDR3 sequence is 14 residues long. Per germline, CDR1 SQVTM and CDR2 ANQGSEA. The data were obtained in a study of Graves' ophthalmopathy and Graves' hyperthyroidism. Study observations and caveats: Most thyroid clonotypes expanded beyond 0.001 frequency were also found in blood. Separation of ophthalmopathy from stable hyperthyroidism was achieved by a 13-signature model, at 85% to 90% sensitivity and 81.08% specificity.

Amplifying from RNA transcripts, the study obtained TCR beta CDR3 regions. Investigators did first-round RT-PCR with HTBI primers, then second-round multiplex PCR. TCRdb used MiXCR to reprocess the multiplex PCR reads, holding one entry per CDR3 protein. The table shows about 550,000 distinct CDR3 sequences, with under 45% occurring only once. Included hyperthyroidism patients were aged 18 to 65 and newly diagnosed (under 2 months' duration). In this cohort, patients with other autoimmune diseases, uncontrolled infections, pregnancy or lactation were excluded. The material sequenced was peripheral blood or thyroid tissue (not recorded which). This rearrangement joins TRBV29-1 to TRBJ2-5; a weak D match, TRBD1 (5 bases). The TCR originated in an adult man with Graves' hyperthyroidism. Here the CDR3 DNA reads TGCAGCGTTGAACCCCAGGGAATACAAGAGACCCAGTACCTC. Its translation is CSVEPQGIQETQYL.